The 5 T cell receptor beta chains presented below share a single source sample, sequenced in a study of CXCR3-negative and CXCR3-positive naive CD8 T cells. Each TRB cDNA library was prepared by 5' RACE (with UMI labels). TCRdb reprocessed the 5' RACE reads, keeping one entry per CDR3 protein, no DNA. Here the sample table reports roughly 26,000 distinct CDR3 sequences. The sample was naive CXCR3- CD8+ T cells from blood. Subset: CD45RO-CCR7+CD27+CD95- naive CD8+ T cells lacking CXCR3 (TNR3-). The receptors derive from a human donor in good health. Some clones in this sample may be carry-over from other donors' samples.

The CDR3 loop is CATSPGTGDNEQFF. V and J are TRBV15 and TRBJ2-1; lacking DNA, the TRBD1 call made by TCRdb goes unchecked. Germline V gene lookup returns CDR1 LNHNV and CDR2 YYDKDF (reference sequence). The CDR3 extends over 14 amino acids.

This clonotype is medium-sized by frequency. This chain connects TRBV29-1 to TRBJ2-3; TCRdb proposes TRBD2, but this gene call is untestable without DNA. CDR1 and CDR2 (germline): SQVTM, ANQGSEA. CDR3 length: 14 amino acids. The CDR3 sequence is CSVPPSGGPDTQYF.

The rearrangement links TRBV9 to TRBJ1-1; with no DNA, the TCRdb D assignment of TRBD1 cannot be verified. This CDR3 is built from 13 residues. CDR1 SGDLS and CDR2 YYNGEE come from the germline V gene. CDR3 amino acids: CASSGTENTEAFF.

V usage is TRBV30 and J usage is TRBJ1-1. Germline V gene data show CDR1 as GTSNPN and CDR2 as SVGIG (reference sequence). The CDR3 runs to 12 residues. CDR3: CAWSVGNTEAFF.

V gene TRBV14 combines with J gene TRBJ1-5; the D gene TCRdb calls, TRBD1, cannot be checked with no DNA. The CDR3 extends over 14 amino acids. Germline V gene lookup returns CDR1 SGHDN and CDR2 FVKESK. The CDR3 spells CASSPGTGDQPQHF.